The rows below give T cell receptor beta chains drawn from one sample of a study of CD8 T cells in ankylosing spondylitis. TCRdb called the 5' RACE reads again in MiXCR, with one record for every CDR3 protein. The sample has tens of thousands of distinct CDR3 sequences, about a sixth seen once; the top ten hold around 30%. The sample comprised blood. These TCRs come from a male donor with ankylosing spondylitis or in good health (not recorded which). Each CDR3 is given without its conserved first and last residue. The order of the fields is V gene, CDR3 protein.

TRBV7-9 ASTPAGGRTDTQY
TRBV5-1 ASSSASTDTQY
TRBV29-1 SVGWGPSYEQY
TRBV6-6 ASSYYGNEKLF
TRBV7-2 ASSPLGNQPQH
TRBV5-1 ASRLTSTSTDTQY
TRBV6-5 ASSSDGRNQPQH
TRBV4-1 ASSQDLRVHEQY
TRBV7-2 ASGGLAGYEQY
TRBV7-2 ASSLGALWDIQY
TRBV2 ASRLGGNQPQH
TRBV12-3/TRBV12-4 ASSLSGTSHNEQF
TRBV24-1 ATGERASGSNEQF
TRBV27 ASSAAGAYNEQF
TRBV29-1 SVEVLDNEQF
TRBV4-1 ASSHTTSGRYNEQF
TRBV28 ASSPSGRDSNQPQH
TRBV20-1 SASQPSSTDTQY
TRBV7-7 ASSVTPLQHNEQF
TRBV7-9 ASSTNRNTGELF